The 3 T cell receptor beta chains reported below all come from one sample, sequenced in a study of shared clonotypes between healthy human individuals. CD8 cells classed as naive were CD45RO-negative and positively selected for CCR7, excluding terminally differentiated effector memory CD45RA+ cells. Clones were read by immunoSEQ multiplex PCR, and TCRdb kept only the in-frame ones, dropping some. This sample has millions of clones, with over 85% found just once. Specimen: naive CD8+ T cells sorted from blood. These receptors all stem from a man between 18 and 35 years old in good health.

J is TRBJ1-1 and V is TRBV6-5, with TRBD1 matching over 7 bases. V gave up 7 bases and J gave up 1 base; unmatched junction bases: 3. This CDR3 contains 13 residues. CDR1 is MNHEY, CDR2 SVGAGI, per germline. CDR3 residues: CASTRDRNTEAFF. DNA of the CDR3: TGTGCCAGCACCAGGGACAGGAACACTGAAGCTTTCTTT.

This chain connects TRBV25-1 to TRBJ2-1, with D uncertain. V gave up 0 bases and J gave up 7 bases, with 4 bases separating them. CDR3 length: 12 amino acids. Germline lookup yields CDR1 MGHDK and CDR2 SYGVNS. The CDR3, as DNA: TGTGCCAGCAGTGAATATGGGAATGAGCAGTTCTTC. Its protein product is CASSEYGNEQFF.

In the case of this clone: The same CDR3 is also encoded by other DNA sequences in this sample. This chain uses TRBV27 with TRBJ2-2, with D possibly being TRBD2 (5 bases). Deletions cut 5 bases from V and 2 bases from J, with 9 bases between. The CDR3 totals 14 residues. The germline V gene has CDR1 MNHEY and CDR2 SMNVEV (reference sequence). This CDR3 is CASSPGLNTGELFF. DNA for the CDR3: TGTGCCAGCAGTCCAGGACTCAACACCGGGGAGCTGTTTTTT.